The entry below gives a single T cell receptor beta chain sequence along with its context. Its antigen is undetermined. 60 Vbeta and 13 Jbeta primers were used in PCR. Sequencing used immunoSEQ multiplex PCR; TCRdb keeps in-frame clones, though not all of them. The repertoire includes under 200,000 clones, about 80% of them detected once, and around 14% sits in the top ten. V lost 6 bases, J lost 0 bases, and 15 bases lay in between. Germline assignment: CDR1 MNHEY and CDR2 SMNVEV (reference sequence). The CDR3 length is 16 residues. This record comes from a study of cytomegalovirus exposure and HLA in healthy donors. Study details: Roughly 92 million unique TCRs, all from HLA-typed donors, were included in an early release of the data. Study findings and constraints: A later analysis reportedly found fewer N-insertions in an Asian-associated ancestry cluster than the roughly 670-donor mean. Reports state that TCR beta sequences accurately predicted most subjects' HLA-A and HLA-B alleles. Later analysis identified a missense DCLRE1C variant that was linked to TCR beta V- and J-gene trimming.

The J gene is TRBJ2-4, the V gene TRBV27; no reliable D call. The receptor was derived from a woman aged 30 to 39 in good health and CMV-seropositive. The sequenced sample consisted of PBMCs. The CDR3 nucleotides read TGTGCCAGCAGCTTTGACACCCGCCTAGCCAAAAACATTCAGTACTTC. Translation gives CASSFDTRLAKNIQYF.